Below are 14 T cell receptor beta chains sequenced from a single sample in a study of OX40 agonist ivuxolimab in advanced cancers. TCRdb's table, derived via immunoSEQ multiplex PCR, lists solely in-frame clones and lacks some. The sample carries around 29,000 clones, around nine tenths recorded once. This specimen was CD4+ or CD8+ T cells sorted from blood, taken in a trial of the OX40 agonist ivuxolimab. These TCRs come from an adult with an advanced solid tumor such as melanoma, head and neck, liver or kidney cancer.

The chain is built from TRBV19 and TRBJ1-1; 8 bases map to TRBD1. After removal of 0 bases from V and 6 bases from J, the junction contained 6 bases not matched to a gene. The germline V gene encodes CDR1 LNHDA and CDR2 SQIVND (reference sequence). This CDR3 region has 15 residues. The CDR3 bases are TGTGCCAGTAGTATAGACGCACAGGGGGAGGCTGAAGCTTTCTTT. It specifies CASSIDAQGEAEAFF.

The chain carries TRBV7-9 and TRBJ1-2, with TRBD1 matching over 7 bases. Germline CDR1 reads SEHNR; CDR2 reads FQNEAQ (reference sequence). After removal of 3 bases from V and 6 bases from J, the junction contained 4 bases not matched to a gene. The CDR3 is made up of 13 amino acids. CDR3 in amino acids: CASSLAGGDGYTF. CDR3 bases: TGTGCCAGCAGCTTGGCAGGGGGGGATGGCTACACCTTC. Full variable domain (rest looked up from reference TRBV7-9 and TRBJ1-2): DTGVSQNPRHKITKRGQNVTFRCDPISEHNRLYWYRQTLGQGPEFLTYFQNEAQLEKSRLLSDRFSAERPKGSFSTLEIQRTEQGDSAMYLCASSLAGGDGYTFGSGTRLTVV.

This rearrangement joins TRBV6-5 to TRBJ1-1; no reliable D call. The V gene's germline CDR1 is MNHEY and CDR2 SVGAGI. Trimming shortened V by 0 bases and J by 5 bases, and 13 bases separated the two germline ends. CDR3 size: 15 residues. The CDR3 spells CASSYSDPLGTEAFF. The CDR3, as DNA: TGTGCCAGCAGTTACTCCGACCCGTTGGGGACTGAAGCTTTCTTT.

The V and J genes are TRBV15 and TRBJ2-7; a possible D gene is TRBD2 (5 bases). CDR3 length equals 13 residues. The germline CDR1 and CDR2 sequences are LNHNV and YYDKDF (reference sequence). Trimming took off 8 bases at V and 3 bases at J, with 14 bases between the two ends. For the CDR3, the DNA is TGTGCCACCCGGCGACGGGGTGGCTACGAGCAGTACTTC. Translating it yields CATRRRGGYEQYF.

The rearrangement joins TRBV5-4 to TRBJ2-7; unclear D gene. This CDR3 comprises 10 residues. V dropped 1 base and J dropped 4 bases, with 0 bases sitting between them. The germline V gene encodes CDR1 SGHNT and CDR2 YYREEE (reference sequence). The CDR3 DNA sequence: TGTGCCAGCAGCTTGTACGAGCAGTACTTC. Encoded protein: CASSLYEQYF.

This clone has just one count. The chain joins TRBV6-6 to TRBJ2-1; 11 nucleotides align to TRBD2. The CDR3 spans 16 residues. V dropped 5 bases and J dropped 4; count of bases not matched to a gene: 7. Germline CDR1 MNHNY, CDR2 SVGAGI (reference sequence). The CDR3 loop reads CASSNLAGGLYNEQFF. CDR3 nucleotides: TGTGCCAGCAGTAACCTAGCGGGGGGCCTTTACAATGAGCAGTTCTTC.

The chain carries TRBV27 and TRBJ2-5; 14 nucleotides align to TRBD2. The trim removed 5 bases at V and 5 bases at J, leaving 16 bases unmatched. Germline V gene data show CDR1 as MNHEY and CDR2 as SMNVEV (reference sequence). CDR3 length equals 19 residues. As DNA, the CDR3 is TGTGCCAGCAGTGTCGGCCCCCCGGGACTAGCGGGAGATGGTGAGACCCAGTACTTC. This codes for CASSVGPPGLAGDGETQYF.

This clone has only one observation. The rearrangement links TRBV5-6 to TRBJ2-2, with 8 positions matching TRBD2. J gave up 2 bases and V 4 bases, and 13 bases lay outside the gene matches. The CDR3 runs 18 residues. CDR1 and CDR2 from the germline V gene are SGHDT and YYEEEE. The CDR3 protein is CASSRLAGLEGNTGELFF. The CDR3 DNA reads as TGTGCCAGCAGCCGGCTCGCGGGACTAGAGGGAAACACCGGGGAGCTGTTTTTT.

The rearrangement joins TRBV11-2 to TRBJ1-5; D is uncertain. CDR1 SGHAT and CDR2 FQNNGV come from the germline V gene. The CDR3 spans 15 residues. V was clipped by 5 bases and J by 0 bases, with 11 bases between them. The CDR3, as DNA: TGTGCCAGCAGCCCACAGCCGTATAGCAATCAGCCCCAGCATTTT. Its protein product is CASSPQPYSNQPQHF.

The chain links TRBV4-1 to TRBJ2-1; tentatively, D is TRBD2 (5 bases). V lost 0 bases and J 8 bases, leaving 14 bases between the germline ends. Germline CDR1 is MGHRA and CDR2 is YSYEKL. The CDR3 runs 15 residues. For the CDR3, the DNA is TGCGCCAGCAGCCAAGAACGCCCCGCGGGCGATGAGCAGTTCTTC. Translation: CASSQERPAGDEQFF.

This rearrangement joins TRBV19 to TRBJ2-7, with a tentative D call TRBD2 (5 bases). V was shortened by 3 bases and J by 6 bases, with 12 bases between the two germline ends. This CDR3 has 13 residues. Germline V gene sequence: CDR1 LNHDA, CDR2 SQIVND (reference sequence). The CDR3 nucleotides read TGTGCCAGTAGTATTCCCGGGATTTTCGAGCAGTACTTC. Translated, it gives CASSIPGIFEQYF.

The chain recombines TRBV5-1 with TRBJ2-7; D uncertain. This CDR3 comprises 15 residues. V was cut by 0 bases and J by 3 bases, with 13 bases left in between. Germline V gene lookup returns CDR1 SGHRS and CDR2 YFSETQ. CDR3 sequence: CASSLERSTFYEQYF. In DNA form, the CDR3 reads TGCGCCAGCAGCTTGGAAAGGTCAACCTTCTACGAGCAGTACTTC.

CDR3 DNA sequence: TGTGCCAGCAGTTCCGGAGGGGGCTCGGATGAAGCTTTCTTT. It translates to CASSSGGGSDEAFF. This chain links TRBV27 with TRBJ1-1; TRBD1 agrees at 7 bases. CDR3 length: 14 amino acids. Germline CDR1 is MNHEY and CDR2 is SMNVEV (reference sequence). Germline trimming cut 4 bases from V and 7 bases from J; bases unmatched to any gene: 9.

This rearrangement joins TRBV19 to TRBJ2-5, with TRBD2 matching over 11 bases. From germline, CDR1 is LNHDA and CDR2 SQIVND (reference sequence). After removal of 6 bases from V and 3 bases from J, the junction contained 6 bases not matched to a gene. The CDR3 spans 15 residues. CDR3 residues: CASSTNSGGEETQYF. The CDR3 DNA reads TGTGCCAGTAGCACCAATAGCGGGGGGGAAGAGACCCAGTACTTC.